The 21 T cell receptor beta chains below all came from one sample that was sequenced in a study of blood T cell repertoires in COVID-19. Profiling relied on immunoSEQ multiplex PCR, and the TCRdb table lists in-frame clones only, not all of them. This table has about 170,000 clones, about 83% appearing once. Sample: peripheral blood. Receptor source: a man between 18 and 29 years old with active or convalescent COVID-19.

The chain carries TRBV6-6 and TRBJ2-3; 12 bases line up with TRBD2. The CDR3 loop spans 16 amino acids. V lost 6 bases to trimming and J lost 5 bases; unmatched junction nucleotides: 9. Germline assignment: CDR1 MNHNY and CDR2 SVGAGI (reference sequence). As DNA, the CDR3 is TGTGCCAGCAGCCATCTGACTAGCGGGGGTGGAGATACGCAGTATTTT. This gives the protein CASSHLTSGGGDTQYF.

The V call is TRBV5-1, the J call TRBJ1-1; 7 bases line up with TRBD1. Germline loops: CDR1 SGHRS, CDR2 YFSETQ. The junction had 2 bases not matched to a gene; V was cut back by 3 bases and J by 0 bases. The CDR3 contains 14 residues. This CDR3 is CASSWGQMNTEAFF. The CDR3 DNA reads TGCGCCAGCAGCTGGGGACAGATGAACACTGAAGCTTTCTTT.

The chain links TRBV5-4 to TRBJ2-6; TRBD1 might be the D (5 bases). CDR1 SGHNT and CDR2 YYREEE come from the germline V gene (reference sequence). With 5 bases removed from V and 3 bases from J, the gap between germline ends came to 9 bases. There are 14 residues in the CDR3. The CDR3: CASSSGFGANVLTF. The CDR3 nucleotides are TGTGCCAGCAGTTCAGGGTTTGGGGCCAACGTCCTGACTTTC.

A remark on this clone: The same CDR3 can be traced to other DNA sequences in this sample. The CDR3 DNA reads as TGTGCCAGCAGCCGGGACAGGGCCTATGGCTACACCTTC. It yields the protein CASSRDRAYGYTF. The V call is TRBV5-6, the J call TRBJ1-2, with 9 nucleotides matching TRBD1. The CDR3 is made up of 13 amino acids. Germline V lookup: CDR1 SGHDT, CDR2 YYEEEE. Trimming took 4 bases from V and 4 from J; bases not matched to a gene: 2.

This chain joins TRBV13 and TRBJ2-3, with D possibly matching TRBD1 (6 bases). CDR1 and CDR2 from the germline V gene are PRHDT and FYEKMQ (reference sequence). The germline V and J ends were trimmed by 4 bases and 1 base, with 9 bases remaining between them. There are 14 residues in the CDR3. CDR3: CASSSRQGTDTQYF. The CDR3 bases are TGTGCCAGCAGCTCCCGACAGGGCACAGATACGCAGTATTTT.

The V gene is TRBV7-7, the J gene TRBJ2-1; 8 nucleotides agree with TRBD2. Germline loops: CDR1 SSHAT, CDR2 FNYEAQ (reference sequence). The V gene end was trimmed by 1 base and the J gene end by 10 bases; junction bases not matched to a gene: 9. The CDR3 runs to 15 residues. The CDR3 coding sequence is TGTGCCAGCAGCTTAGTTGGAGGAGCGGGAGTAGAGCAGTTCTTC. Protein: CASSLVGGAGVEQFF.

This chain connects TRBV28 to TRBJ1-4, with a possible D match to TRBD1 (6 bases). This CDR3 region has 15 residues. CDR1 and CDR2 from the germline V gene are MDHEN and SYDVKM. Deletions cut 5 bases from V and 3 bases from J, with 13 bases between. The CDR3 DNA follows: TGTGCCAGCAGTGCCACAGGGTGGTCTAATGAAAAACTGTTTTTT. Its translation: CASSATGWSNEKLFF.

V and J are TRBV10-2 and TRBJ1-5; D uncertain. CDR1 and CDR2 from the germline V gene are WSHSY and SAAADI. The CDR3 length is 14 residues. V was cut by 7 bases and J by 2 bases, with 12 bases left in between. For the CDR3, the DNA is TGCGCCAGCAAAGGAGGGCAAGGCAATCAGCCCCAGCATTTT. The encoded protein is CASKGGQGNQPQHF.

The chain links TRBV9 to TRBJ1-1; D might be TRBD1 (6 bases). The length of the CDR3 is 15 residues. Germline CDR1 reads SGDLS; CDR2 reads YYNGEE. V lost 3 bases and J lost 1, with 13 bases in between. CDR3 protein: CASSGGTKRNTEAFF. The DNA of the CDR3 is TGTGCCAGCAGCGGGGGGACAAAGAGGAACACTGAAGCTTTCTTT.

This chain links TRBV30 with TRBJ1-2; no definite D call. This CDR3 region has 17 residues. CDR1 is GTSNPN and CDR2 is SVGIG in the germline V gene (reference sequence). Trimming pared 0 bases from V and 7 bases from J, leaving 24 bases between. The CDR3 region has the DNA TGTGCCTGGAGTGTCTCCGGAATGGCGGTCTGGCCCCCTGGCTACACCTTC. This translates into CAWSVSGMAVWPPGYTF. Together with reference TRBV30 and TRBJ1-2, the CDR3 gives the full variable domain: SQTIHQWPATLVQPVGSPLSLECTVEGTSNPNLYWYRQAAGRGLQLLFYSVGIGQISSEVPQNLSASRPQDRQFILSSKKLLLSDSGFYLCAWSVSGMAVWPPGYTFGSGTRLTVV.

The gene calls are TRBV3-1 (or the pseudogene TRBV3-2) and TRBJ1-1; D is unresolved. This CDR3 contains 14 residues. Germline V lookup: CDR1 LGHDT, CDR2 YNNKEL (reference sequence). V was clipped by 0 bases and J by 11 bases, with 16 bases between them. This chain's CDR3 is CASSQEPAGLDAFF. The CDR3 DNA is TGTGCCAGCAGCCAAGAACCGGCGGGTTTGGATGCTTTCTTT.

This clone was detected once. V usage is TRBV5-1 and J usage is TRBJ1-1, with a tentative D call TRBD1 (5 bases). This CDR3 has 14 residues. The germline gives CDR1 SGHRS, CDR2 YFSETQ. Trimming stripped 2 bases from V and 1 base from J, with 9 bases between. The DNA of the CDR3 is TGCGCCAGCAGCTTCTGGGGCGAGAACACTGAAGCTTTCTTT. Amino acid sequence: CASSFWGENTEAFF. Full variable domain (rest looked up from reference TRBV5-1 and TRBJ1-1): KAGVTQTPRYLIKTRGQQVTLSCSPISGHRSVSWYQQTPGQGLQFLFEYFSETQRNKGNFPGRFSGRQFSNSRSEMNVSTLELGDSALYLCASSFWGENTEAFFGQGTRLTVV.

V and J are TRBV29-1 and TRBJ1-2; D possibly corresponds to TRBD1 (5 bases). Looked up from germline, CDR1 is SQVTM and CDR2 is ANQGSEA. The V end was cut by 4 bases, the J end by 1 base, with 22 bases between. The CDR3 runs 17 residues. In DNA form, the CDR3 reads TGCAGCGTTGTTTTCTTCGGGCGACAGACGGATAACTATGGCTACACCTTC. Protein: CSVVFFGRQTDNYGYTF.

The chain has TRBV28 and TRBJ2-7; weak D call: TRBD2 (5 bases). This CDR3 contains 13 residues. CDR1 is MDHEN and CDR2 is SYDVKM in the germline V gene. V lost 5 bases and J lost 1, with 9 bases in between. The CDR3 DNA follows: TGTGCCAGCAGTACTAGAATATCCTACGAGCAGTACGTC. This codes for CASSTRISYEQYV.

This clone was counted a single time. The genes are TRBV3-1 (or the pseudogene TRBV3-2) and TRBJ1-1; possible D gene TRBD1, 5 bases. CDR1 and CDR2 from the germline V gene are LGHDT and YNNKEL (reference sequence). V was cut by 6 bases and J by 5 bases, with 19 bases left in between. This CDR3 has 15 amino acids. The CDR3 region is CASSFIFRDGTEAFF. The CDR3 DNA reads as TGTGCCAGCAGTTTCATTTTCAGGGATGGGACTGAAGCTTTCTTT.

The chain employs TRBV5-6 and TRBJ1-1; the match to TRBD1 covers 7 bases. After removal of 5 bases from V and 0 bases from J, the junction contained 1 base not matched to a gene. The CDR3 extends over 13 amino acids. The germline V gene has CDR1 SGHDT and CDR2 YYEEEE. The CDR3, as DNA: TGTGCCAGCAGTACAGGGGTGAACACTGAAGCTTTCTTT. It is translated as CASSTGVNTEAFF.

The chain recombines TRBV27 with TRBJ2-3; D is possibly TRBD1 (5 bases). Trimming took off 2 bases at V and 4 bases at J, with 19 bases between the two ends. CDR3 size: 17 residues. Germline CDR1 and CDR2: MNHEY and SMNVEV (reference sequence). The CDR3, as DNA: TGTGCCAGCAGTTTAGTGGCGACCCTTAGGGGTGCAGATACGCAGTATTTT. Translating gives CASSLVATLRGADTQYF.

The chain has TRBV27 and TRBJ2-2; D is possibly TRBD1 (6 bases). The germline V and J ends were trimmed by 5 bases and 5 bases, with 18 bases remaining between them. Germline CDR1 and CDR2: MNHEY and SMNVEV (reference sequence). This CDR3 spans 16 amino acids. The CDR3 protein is CASSLLTGSFTGELFF. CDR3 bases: TGTGCCAGCAGTCTACTGACAGGATCGTTTACCGGGGAGCTGTTTTTT.

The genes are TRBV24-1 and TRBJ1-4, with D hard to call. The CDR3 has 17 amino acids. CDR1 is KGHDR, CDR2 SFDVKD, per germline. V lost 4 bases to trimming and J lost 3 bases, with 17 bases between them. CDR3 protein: CATSEAPGRVSNEKLFF. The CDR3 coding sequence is TGTGCCACCAGTGAAGCCCCAGGCCGCGTCTCTAATGAAAAACTGTTTTTT.

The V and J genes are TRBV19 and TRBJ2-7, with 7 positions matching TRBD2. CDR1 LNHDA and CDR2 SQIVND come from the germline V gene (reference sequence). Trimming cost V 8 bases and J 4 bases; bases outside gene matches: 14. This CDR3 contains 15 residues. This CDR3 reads CASSPRDYSLYEQYF. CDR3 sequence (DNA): TGTGCCAGTTCCCCCCGGGACTATAGCCTGTACGAGCAGTACTTC.

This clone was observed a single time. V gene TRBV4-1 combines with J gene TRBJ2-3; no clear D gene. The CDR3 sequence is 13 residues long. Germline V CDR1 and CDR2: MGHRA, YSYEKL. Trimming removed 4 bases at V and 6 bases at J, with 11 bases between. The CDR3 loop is CASSRAVSDTQYF. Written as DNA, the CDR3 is TGCGCCAGCAGCCGAGCCGTTTCGGATACGCAGTATTTT.